The entry below gives a single T cell receptor beta chain sequence along with its context. Its matching antigen is unknown. Losses at the gene ends were 8 bases for V and 5 bases for J; bases not matched to a gene: 8. CDR1 MDHEN and CDR2 SYDVKM come from the germline V gene. The CDR3 covers 13 residues. This sample was taken from a study of shared clonotypes between healthy human individuals. Sorted-subset replicate PCR reactions contained approximately 190 ng DNA, corresponding to roughly 29,000 T cell genomes. Here immunoSEQ multiplex PCR was the method, and the copy in TCRdb shows in-frame clones only, minus some. The profile shows over 150,000 clones, over 50% of them singletons. Study-wide findings and caveats: Across subsets, estimated richness was generally greater for naive than for memory populations.

Splitting the CD4+ cells yielded a CD45RA+ naive subset and a CD45RA-negative memory subset. This sequence originates from a man aged 25-40 years in good health. V and J are TRBV28 and TRBJ2-7; 8 positions match TRBD1. Sequencing was performed on memory CD4+ T cells sorted from blood. Noted subset: CD45RA-negative fraction. The CDR3 protein is CASLGQGGNEQYF. The CDR3 nucleotides read TGTGCCAGCCTTGGACAGGGCGGGAACGAGCAGTACTTC. Supplemented by reference TRBV28 and TRBJ2-7, the full variable domain reads DVKVTQSSRYLVKRTGEKVFLECVQDMDHENMFWYRQDPGLGLRLIYFSYDVKMKEKGDIPEGYSVSREKKERFSLILESASTNQTSMYLCASLGQGGNEQYFGPGTRLTVT.